Listed below are T cell receptor beta chains from one sample, sequenced in a study of blood T cell repertoires in COVID-19. Some clones are missing from TCRdb's copy, which holds only in-frame ones; the method was immunoSEQ multiplex PCR. The table has some 200,000 clones, about 80% seen once. The sample taken for sequencing was peripheral blood. The receptor set was obtained from a human donor with acute or convalescent COVID-19. The donor label of this sample is uncertain. The CDR3 runs from the conserved cysteine through the conserved F or W. The D gene is left open where the match is weak. Only part of the rows carry a size: once, few, many, or a class if the clone is expanded.

TRBJ2-3 | TRBD1 | - | TRBV10-3 | CAISGQDRGHVDTQYF | TGTGCCATCAGTGGGCAGGACAGGGGTCACGTAGATACGCAGTATTTT
TRBJ2-3 | TRBD2 | once | TRBV4-2 | CASSQALATSTDTQYF | TGTGCCAGCAGCCAAGCACTAGCGACTAGCACAGATACGCAGTATTTT
TRBJ2-7 | - | - | TRBV3-1/TRBV3-2 | CASSQDRSSRYYEQYF | TGTGCCAGCAGCCAAGATCGGAGTAGCCGCTACTACGAGCAGTACTTC
TRBJ1-3 | - | - | TRBV29-1 | CSVEDRAGNTIYF | TGCAGCGTTGAAGACCGGGCTGGAAACACCATATATTTT
TRBJ1-1 | TRBD1 | - | TRBV3-1/TRBV3-2 | CASSQGDRTNTEAFF | TGTGCCAGCAGCCAAGGGGACAGAACGAACACTGAAGCTTTCTTT
TRBJ1-6 | - | - | TRBV6-1 | CASSESQGYPLHF | TGTGCCAGCAGTGAATCCCAGGGGTATCCCCTCCACTTT
TRBJ2-1 | TRBD2 | - | TRBV7-3 | CASSRRTRAEQFF | TGTGCCAGCAGCCGACGGACTAGGGCTGAGCAGTTCTTC
TRBJ2-5 | TRBD2 | - | TRBV18 | CASSATSGQATQYF | TGTGCCAGCTCAGCAACTAGCGGCCAAGCGACCCAGTACTTC
TRBJ1-6 | - | - | TRBV15 | CATRIDGGYNSPLHF | TGTGCCACCAGGATTGACGGGGGATATAATTCACCCCTCCACTTT
TRBJ2-2 | - | - | TRBV5-1 | CASSLDWNTGELFF | TGCGCCAGCAGCTTGGACTGGAACACCGGGGAGCTGTTTTTT
TRBJ1-2 | - | - | TRBV18 | CASSPPGYGYTF | TGTGCCAGCTCACCACCCGGGTATGGCTACACCTTC
TRBJ2-1 | - | - | TRBV21-1 | CASRKPHLAGDPSYNEQFF | TGTGCCAGCAGAAAACCACACCTAGCGGGAGACCCCTCCTACAATGAGCAGTTCTTC
TRBJ2-7 | TRBD2 | - | TRBV11-2 | CASSAGLAGGRSSYEQYF | TGTGCCAGCAGCGCCGGACTAGCGGGAGGCCGTAGCTCCTACGAGCAGTACTTC
TRBJ1-4 | - | - | TRBV30 | CAWSSTGPRSGEKLFF | TGTGCCTGGAGTTCCACCGGGCCTCGCAGCGGTGAAAAACTGTTTTTT
TRBJ2-1 | TRBD2 | - | TRBV2 | CASSVGGRAFYNEQFF | TGTGCCAGCAGTGTTGGCGGGAGGGCCTTCTACAATGAGCAGTTCTTC
TRBJ2-5 | - | - | TRBV29-1 | CSVPTSPETQYF | TGCAGCGTTCCCACTAGCCCGGAGACCCAGTACTTC
TRBJ2-7 | - | once | TRBV28 | CASRQFTALSSYEQYF | TGTGCCAGCAGACAATTCACCGCTCTCAGCTCCTACGAGCAGTACTTC
TRBJ1-2 | - | - | TRBV11-2 | CASSSGGTHYGYTF | TGTGCCAGCAGCTCTGGGGGGACCCACTATGGCTACACCTTC
TRBJ2-7 | - | - | TRBV6-6 | CASSYSPPGVSEQYF | TGTGCCAGCAGTTACAGCCCGCCAGGGGTGTCAGAGCAGTACTTC
TRBJ2-7 | - | - | TRBV19 | CASSIKRTAAGYEQYF | TGTGCCAGTAGTATCAAGAGGACTGCGGCGGGCTACGAGCAGTACTTC
TRBJ2-3 | TRBD2 | once | TRBV14 | CASSQDSGRASDTQYF | TGTGCCAGCAGCCAAGACAGCGGGAGGGCCTCAGATACGCAGTATTTT
TRBJ2-1 | TRBD2 | - | TRBV7-8 | CASSLAGQTLLETSGSRSFF | TGTGCCAGCAGCTTAGCTGGACAGACATTGCTGGAGACTAGCGGGAGCCGCAGTTTCTTC
TRBJ2-1 | TRBD2 | - | TRBV29-1 | CSVALSGMQFF | TGCAGCGTTGCCCTTAGCGGGATGCAGTTCTTC
TRBJ2-6 | - | - | TRBV28 | CASSPTGQLSRANVLTF | TGTGCCAGCAGTCCGACAGGACAGCTCTCCCGGGCCAACGTCCTGACTTTC
TRBJ1-6 | TRBD1 | - | TRBV6-5 | CASSYSDRANSPLHF | TGTGCCAGCAGTTACTCGGACAGGGCAAATTCACCCCTCCACTTT
TRBJ2-1 | TRBD2 | - | TRBV15 | CATSRIAGSSYNEQFF | TGTGCCACCAGCAGGATAGCGGGAAGCTCCTACAATGAGCAGTTCTTC
TRBJ2-6 | - | - | TRBV18 | CASSPTGPGGANVLTF | TGTGCCAGCTCACCCACAGGTCCAGGTGGGGCCAACGTCCTGACTTTC
TRBJ1-2 | - | - | TRBV7-2 | CASSRRGGEDGYTF | TGTGCCAGCAGCCGTAGGGGGGGCGAGGATGGCTACACCTTC
TRBJ1-5 | - | - | TRBV7-8 | CASSFADNQPQHF | TGTGCCAGCAGCTTCGCAGACAATCAGCCCCAGCATTTT
TRBJ1-1 | TRBD1 | - | TRBV3-1/TRBV3-2 | CASSPTGKNTEAFF | TGTGCCAGCAGCCCGACAGGGAAGAACACTGAAGCTTTCTTT
TRBJ1-2 | - | few | TRBV24-1 | CATRELRARQGYGYTF | TGTGCCACCAGAGAATTAAGGGCCCGGCAGGGCTATGGCTACACCTTC
TRBJ1-6 | TRBD1 | - | TRBV7-9 | CASSRSTGGFSPLHF | TGTGCCAGCAGTCGTTCGACAGGGGGCTTTTCACCCCTCCACTTT
TRBJ1-2 | TRBD1 | - | TRBV9 | CASSVTGAAHYGYTF | TGTGCCAGCAGCGTCACAGGGGCCGCTCACTATGGCTACACCTTC
TRBJ1-4 | TRBD1 | - | TRBV7-9 | CASSPKGASNEKLFF | TGTGCCAGCAGCCCAAAGGGGGCTTCTAATGAAAAACTGTTTTTT
TRBJ2-3 | - | - | TRBV5-1 | CASSYSTVTYDTQYF | TGCGCCAGCAGCTACTCTACGGTCACTTATGATACGCAGTATTTT
TRBJ2-7 | TRBD2 | - | TRBV10-3 | CAISDSGIYEQYF | TGTGCCATCAGTGATAGCGGGATTTACGAGCAGTACTTC
TRBJ1-5 | - | - | TRBV6-2/TRBV6-3 | CASSYEGFGNQPQHF | TGTGCCAGCAGTTATGAGGGCTTCGGCAATCAGCCCCAGCATTTT
TRBJ2-3 | TRBD2 | - | TRBV5-6 | CASSSQAGGDTQYF | TGTGCCAGCAGCTCTCAGGCGGGGGGTGATACGCAGTATTTT
TRBJ2-6 | - | few | TRBV5-1 | CASSLTRQVPLSGANVLTF | TGCGCCAGCAGCTTGACAAGACAGGTCCCCCTCTCTGGGGCCAACGTCCTGACTTTC
TRBJ2-1 | TRBD2 | - | TRBV6-6 | CASSSAGGPINEQFF | TGTGCCAGCAGCTCAGCGGGAGGGCCTATCAATGAGCAGTTCTTC
TRBJ2-1 | TRBD2 | - | TRBV4-2 | CASSRGGLVYNEQFF | TGTGCCAGCAGCCGGGGGGGACTGGTCTACAATGAGCAGTTCTTC
TRBJ2-1 | TRBD2 | - | TRBV5-1 | CASSLVGSGRYNEQFF | TGCGCCAGCAGCTTGGTTGGGAGCGGGAGGTACAATGAGCAGTTCTTC
TRBJ2-1 | TRBD2 | - | TRBV11-3 | CASSLGLAGGSKGNEQFF | TGTGCCAGCAGCTTAGGACTAGCGGGAGGCTCGAAGGGCAATGAGCAGTTCTTC
TRBJ2-5 | - | - | TRBV2 | CASSSQAGRQETQYF | TGTGCCAGCAGCTCCCAGGCAGGGAGGCAAGAGACCCAGTACTTC
TRBJ1-2 | - | - | TRBV9 | CASSPPEGYGYTF | TGTGCCAGCAGCCCTCCGGAGGGCTATGGCTACACCTTC
TRBJ2-3 | - | - | TRBV5-6 | CASSLYRSGTQYF | TGTGCCAGCAGCTTGTATAGGAGCGGCACTCAGTATTTT
TRBJ2-5 | - | - | TRBV29-1 | CSVLQVQETQYF | TGCAGCGTTTTACAGGTACAAGAGACCCAGTACTTC
TRBJ1-1 | - | - | TRBV19 | CASSRTGSLGNTEAFF | TGTGCCAGTAGTAGAACAGGGAGTCTGGGGAACACTGAAGCTTTCTTT
TRBJ1-3 | - | - | TRBV7-9 | CASSIMRGGSGNTIYF | TGTGCCAGCAGCATAATGCGGGGGGGCTCTGGAAACACCATATATTTT
TRBJ1-5 | - | - | TRBV30 | CAWSGQGNQPQHF | TGTGCCTGGAGTGGACAGGGCAATCAGCCCCAGCATTTT
TRBJ2-1 | - | - | TRBV2 | CASSGYNEQFF | TGTGCCAGCAGCGGCTACAATGAGCAGTTCTTC
TRBJ2-5 | - | - | TRBV7-9 | CASSFPNQETQYF | TGTGCCAGCAGCTTCCCAAACCAAGAGACCCAGTACTTC
TRBJ2-7 | TRBD2 | - | TRBV15 | CATSSQAGAYEQYF | TGTGCCACCAGCTCTCAAGCGGGAGCCTACGAGCAGTACTTC
TRBJ1-1 | TRBD1 | - | TRBV7-9 | CASSSQGAVTEAFF | TGTGCCAGCAGCTCGCAGGGGGCAGTGACTGAAGCTTTCTTT
TRBJ1-2 | - | - | TRBV30 | CAWSGSWAVNYGYTF | TGTGCCTGGAGTGGGTCCTGGGCTGTAAACTATGGCTACACCTTC